The 17 T cell receptor beta chains below come from one sample, sequenced in a study of blood T cells in healthy people across ages. A J-beta primer mix and a sample-barcoded 5' primer were used in a second PCR of roughly 6 to 11 cycles. TCRdb independently ran MiXCR on the 5' RACE reads; one entry per CDR3 protein. The sample has about 780,000 distinct CDR3 sequences, about half seen once. Sequencing was done on a sample of blood. These receptors were taken from a man older than 75 in good health.

The chain joins TRBV28 to TRBJ2-5, with a tentative D call TRBD2 (5 bases). V was shortened by 8 bases and J by 9 bases, with 16 bases between the two germline ends. The CDR3 runs 12 residues. Germline assignment: CDR1 MDHEN and CDR2 SYDVKM. The CDR3 protein is CASWTPGWAQYF. The CDR3 coding sequence is TGTGCCAGCTGGACTCCCGGCTGGGCCCAGTACTTC.

The gene calls are TRBV25-1 and TRBJ1-1; D gene uncertain. The V gene's germline CDR1 is MGHDK and CDR2 SYGVNS. CDR3 length equals 14 residues. The V gene lost 4 bases and the J gene lost 9 bases, with 18 bases spanning the gap. CDR3 DNA sequence: TGTGCCAGCAGTGTAGGTGGGCTTACCCCTAAAGCTTTCTTT. It specifies CASSVGGLTPKAFF. The full variable domain, rest sourced from reference TRBV25-1 and TRBJ1-1, is EADIYQTPRYLVIGTGKKITLECSQTMGHDKMYWYQQDPGMELHLIHYSYGVNSTEKGDLSSESTVSRIRTEHFPLTLESARPSHTSQYLCASSVGGLTPKAFFGQGTRLTVV.

On this clonotype itself: A single base separates this from a much larger clone, so it may be a read error. V and J are TRBV28 and TRBJ2-7; the D gene is possibly TRBD1 (6 bases). The germline V and J ends were trimmed by 7 bases and 7 bases, with 20 bases remaining between them. This CDR3 is 14 amino acids long. Germline V lookup: CDR1 MDHEN, CDR2 SYDVKM. CDR3 bases: TGTGCCAGCAACCGGACAGTGGAGAACGGGGAGCAGTACTTC. Translated: CASNRTVENGEQYF.

The chain links TRBV5-6 to TRBJ2-1; TRBD1 is a possible D gene (6 bases). The CDR3 is 14 amino acids. V was pared by 4 bases and J by 6 bases, with 14 bases between. Per germline, CDR1 SGHDT and CDR2 YYEEEE. CDR3 coding DNA: TGTGCCAGCAGCCAACTAGAGGGGGTCAATGAGCAGTTCTTC. It specifies CASSQLEGVNEQFF.

The chain is built from TRBV12-3 or TRBV12-4 and TRBJ1-1, with D perhaps TRBD1 (5 bases). V shed 5 bases and J shed 8 bases, with 15 bases lying between them. The CDR3 is made up of 13 amino acids. The CDR3 sequence is CASSPGQGLEAFF. The CDR3 nucleotides are TGTGCCAGCAGTCCCGGGCAGGGTCTAGAAGCTTTCTTT.

The chain links TRBV10-3 to TRBJ2-7; D perhaps matches TRBD2 (6 bases). V was cut by 4 bases and J by 7 bases, with 17 bases left in between. Looked up from germline, CDR1 is ENHRY and CDR2 is SYGVKD. The CDR3 covers 14 residues. The chain's CDR3 is CAISGGVLGWEQYF. CDR3 DNA sequence: TGTGCCATCAGTGGCGGGGTCTTGGGTTGGGAGCAGTACTTC.

The chain has TRBV4-2 and TRBJ2-1, with TRBD2 identical over 8 bases. V lost 4 bases to trimming and J lost 3 bases; unmatched junction nucleotides: 8. The germline gives CDR1 LGHNA, CDR2 YNFKEQ. This CDR3 comprises 16 residues. DNA for the CDR3: TGTGCCAGCAGCCTAAGAGCGGGAGAAATCTACAATGAGCAGTTCTTC. Translation gives CASSLRAGEIYNEQFF.

V usage is TRBV5-1 and J usage is TRBJ1-2, with a tentative D call TRBD1 (6 bases). The CDR3 runs to 14 residues. Trimming took 3 bases from V and 7 from J, leaving 16 bases between them. Germline CDR1 SGHRS, CDR2 YFSETQ. This CDR3 is CASSSEGGAGGYTF. The CDR3 DNA reads TGCGCCAGCAGCTCCGAGGGGGGGGCCGGTGGCTACACCTTC.

Regarding this clonotype: Given a much more abundant clone one base away, this may be a read error. This chain links TRBV20-1 with TRBJ2-7, with 9 bases that match TRBD2. This CDR3 region has 16 residues. Germline lookup yields CDR1 DFQATT and CDR2 SNEGSKA (reference sequence). J lost 2 bases, V lost 6 bases, and 14 bases had no gene match. The CDR3 DNA sequence: TGCAGTGCCACCCCAGGGGTAGCGGGAGTTCCCTACGAGCAGTACTTC. Its protein is CSATPGVAGVPYEQYF.

This chain uses TRBV30 with TRBJ2-7; D uncertain. The V gene lost 1 base and the J gene lost 5 bases, with 6 bases spanning the gap. Germline V gene data show CDR1 as GTSNPN and CDR2 as SVGIG (reference sequence). CDR3 length equals 11 residues. The CDR3 DNA reads as TGTGCCTGGAGTGCCGGAAACGAGCAGTACTTC. This encodes CAWSAGNEQYF. Full variable domain (remainder filled in from reference TRBV30 and TRBJ2-7): SQTIHQWPATLVQPVGSPLSLECTVEGTSNPNLYWYRQAAGRGLQLLFYSVGIGQISSEVPQNLSASRPQDRQFILSSKKLLLSDSGFYLCAWSAGNEQYFGPGTRLTVT.

This clonotype showed up many times. The CDR3 nucleotides read TGTGCCAGCTCCATTTCAGGGTTCGCCACAGATACGCAGTATTTT. It translates to CASSISGFATDTQYF. The genes are TRBV7-3 and TRBJ2-3; a possible D gene is TRBD1 (5 bases). Trimming pared 8 bases from V and 2 bases from J, leaving 17 bases between. CDR1 and CDR2 (germline): SGHTA, FQGTGA. The CDR3 covers 15 residues.

This clonotype has only a few counts. This chain links TRBV12-3 or TRBV12-4 with TRBJ1-5; possibly TRBD1 for D (5 bases). The CDR3 runs to 15 residues. V lost 3 bases to trimming and J lost 5 bases, with 14 bases between them. The DNA for the CDR3 is TGTGCCAGCAGTTTCGGGCCCGGGGGGGATCAGCCCCAGCATTTT. It specifies CASSFGPGGDQPQHF.

The chain couples TRBV25-1 to TRBJ2-3, with 8 bases that match TRBD1. Germline trimming cut 3 bases from V and 5 bases from J; bases unmatched to any gene: 10. The germline V gene encodes CDR1 MGHDK and CDR2 SYGVNS. The CDR3 contains 16 residues. The CDR3 protein is CASSENQGAFLDTQYF. Written as DNA, the CDR3 is TGTGCCAGCAGTGAGAATCAGGGGGCCTTCCTAGATACGCAGTATTTT.

This clonotype came up a few times. The chain combines TRBV6-5 with TRBJ2-1; weak D call: TRBD2 (5 bases). Gene TRBJ2-7 matches the end of the DNA better, so the J call may be wrong. The germline gives CDR1 MNHEY, CDR2 SVGAGI. The CDR3 runs 13 residues. This chain's CDR3 is CASRGLSYNEQYF. CDR3 in DNA: TGTGCCAGCAGAGGACTTTCCTACAATGAGCAGTACTTC.

The chain employs TRBV7-2 and TRBJ2-7, with 10 bases aligning to TRBD1. Germline V gene sequence: CDR1 SGHTA, CDR2 FQGNSA. The CDR3 contains 14 residues. The V gene end was trimmed by 4 bases and the J gene end by 5 bases; junction bases not matched to a gene: 5. The CDR3 sequence: CASSWDRGSHEQYF. The CDR3 region has the DNA TGTGCCAGCAGCTGGGACAGGGGTTCCCACGAGCAGTACTTC.

In its sample, this clonotype was seen a few times. The rearrangement links TRBV28 to TRBJ2-5, with D unresolved. The DNA end is a closer match to TRBJ2-7, so the J assignment may be wrong. The CDR3 sequence is 14 residues long. Germline CDR1 MDHEN, CDR2 SYDVKM. CDR3 nucleotide sequence: TGTGCCAGCAGTACAATCCAGCACTCCTACGAGCAGTACTTC. This encodes CASSTIQHSYEQYF.

This clonotype has only a few counts. The chain is built from TRBV29-1 and TRBJ2-5; the D gene is possibly TRBD2 (5 bases). CDR1 is SQVTM and CDR2 is ANQGSEA in the germline V gene. V dropped 4 bases and J dropped 0 bases, with 9 bases sitting between them. The CDR3 runs 13 residues. CDR3 loop: CSVGTGYQETQYF. The CDR3 nucleotides read TGCAGCGTTGGGACTGGCTACCAAGAGACCCAGTACTTC.